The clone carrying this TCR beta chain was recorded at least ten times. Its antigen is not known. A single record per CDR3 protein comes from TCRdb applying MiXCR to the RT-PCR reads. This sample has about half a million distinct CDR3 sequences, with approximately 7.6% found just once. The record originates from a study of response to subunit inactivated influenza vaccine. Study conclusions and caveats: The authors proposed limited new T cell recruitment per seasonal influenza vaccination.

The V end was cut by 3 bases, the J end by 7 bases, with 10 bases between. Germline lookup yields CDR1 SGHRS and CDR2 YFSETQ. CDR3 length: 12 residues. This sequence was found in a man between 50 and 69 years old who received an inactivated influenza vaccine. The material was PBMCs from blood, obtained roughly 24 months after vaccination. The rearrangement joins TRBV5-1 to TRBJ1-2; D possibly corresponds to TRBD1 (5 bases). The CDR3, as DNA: TGCGCCAGCAGCTCGGACACAGTTGGCTACACCTTC. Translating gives CASSSDTVGYTF.